A single sample gave rise to the 32 T cell receptor beta chains below, sequenced in a study of blood T cell repertoires in COVID-19. Measured with immunoSEQ multiplex PCR; TCRdb has only the in-frame clones, and not every one. Of around 150,000 clones listed, 81% were seen once; the top ten hold around 10%. The sequencing input was peripheral blood. The source of these receptors is a man between 60 and 70 years old with active or convalescent COVID-19.

V gene TRBV6-4 combines with J gene TRBJ1-1; 8 nucleotides align to TRBD1. With 6 bases clipped from V and 4 bases from J, the junction kept 4 bases outside the gene matches. The germline V gene encodes CDR1 MRHNA and CDR2 SNTAGT. This CDR3 is 13 amino acids long. The DNA for the CDR3 is TGTGCCAGCAGCAGGGGGCCGGGCACTGAAGCTTTCTTT. It yields the protein CASSRGPGTEAFF.

This clone was observed a single time. V is TRBV3-1 (or the pseudogene TRBV3-2) and J is TRBJ2-5; unclear D gene. The CDR3 consists of 14 residues. V was shortened by 2 bases and J by 2 bases, with 9 bases between the two germline ends. Germline CDR1 LGHDT, CDR2 YNNKEL (reference sequence). The DNA for the CDR3 is TGTGCCAGCAGCCAACACGTAGAGCAAGAGACCCAGTACTTC. Translation gives CASSQHVEQETQYF.

The chain has TRBV7-9 and TRBJ2-7; 10 positions match TRBD1. This CDR3 region has 15 residues. After removal of 5 bases from V and 3 bases from J, the junction contained 7 bases not matched to a gene. Germline assignment: CDR1 SEHNR and CDR2 FQNEAQ (reference sequence). The CDR3 sequence is CASSRPGTGDYEQYF. The CDR3 region has the DNA TGTGCCAGCAGCCGGCCCGGGACAGGGGACTACGAGCAGTACTTC.

The V gene is TRBV5-1, the J gene TRBJ2-3, with 8 positions matching TRBD2. V lost 1 base, J lost 3 bases, and 7 bases stayed unmatched. The CDR3 runs to 16 residues. Germline lookup yields CDR1 SGHRS and CDR2 YFSETQ. The CDR3 here is CASSLPRGGGTDTQYF. DNA of the CDR3: TGCGCCAGCAGCTTGCCCCGGGGGGGTGGTACAGATACGCAGTATTTT.

The chain recombines TRBV7-9 with TRBJ2-3, with 12 bases that match TRBD2. CDR3 size: 16 residues. Trimming cost V 2 bases and J 4 bases; bases outside gene matches: 4. Germline-derived CDR1 and CDR2 are SEHNR and FQNEAQ (reference sequence). CDR3 coding DNA: TGTGCCAGCAGCTTACGGACTAGCGGGATGGCAGATACGCAGTATTTT. Protein: CASSLRTSGMADTQYF. Full variable domain (missing parts from reference TRBV7-9 and TRBJ2-3): DTGVSQNPRHKITKRGQNVTFRCDPISEHNRLYWYRQTLGQGPEFLTYFQNEAQLEKSRLLSDRFSAERPKGSFSTLEIQRTEQGDSAMYLCASSLRTSGMADTQYFGPGTRLTVL.

CDR3 DNA sequence: TGCGCCAGCAGCTTGATACAAGAGACCCAGTACTTC. It translates to CASSLIQETQYF. The chain recombines TRBV5-1 with TRBJ2-5; no clear D gene. V lost 1 base, J lost 2 bases, and 3 bases lay in between. The CDR3 has 12 amino acids. In germline, CDR1 is SGHRS, CDR2 YFSETQ.

The chain links TRBV4-2 to TRBJ2-3; 13 nucleotides align to TRBD2. CDR1 LGHNA and CDR2 YNFKEQ come from the germline V gene. CDR3 length equals 17 residues. The J segment lost 2 bases and the V segment lost 1 base, leaving 3 bases of the junction unmatched. Here the CDR3 DNA reads TGTGCCAGCAGCCAAGGGACTAGCGGGAGACACACAGATACGCAGTATTTT. Protein: CASSQGTSGRHTDTQYF.

The chain combines TRBV9 with TRBJ1-3, with D hard to call. Looked up from germline, CDR1 is SGDLS and CDR2 is YYNGEE. This CDR3 has 16 residues. V lost 0 bases to trimming and J lost 0 bases, with 10 bases between them. The CDR3 here is CASSVGSSRSGNTIYF. The CDR3 DNA follows: TGTGCCAGCAGCGTAGGGAGTTCCCGCTCTGGAAACACCATATATTTT.

The rearrangement uses TRBV5-6 and TRBJ2-7, with D unclear. CDR1 is SGHDT and CDR2 is YYEEEE in the germline V gene. Trimming left V 4 bases short and J 5 bases short, with 16 bases between. The CDR3 has 14 residues. CDR3 protein: CASSPSPNVNEQYF. CDR3 nucleotides: TGTGCCAGCAGCCCCAGTCCGAATGTCAACGAGCAGTACTTC.

The rearrangement uses TRBV27 and TRBJ1-5; TRBD1 agrees at 7 bases. Germline V CDR1 and CDR2: MNHEY, SMNVEV (reference sequence). Unmatched junction bases numbered 15, after V lost 4 bases and J lost 0 bases. This CDR3 has 19 residues. The CDR3: CASSWGREGAAYSNQPQHF. The CDR3 nucleotides read TGTGCCAGCAGTTGGGGTCGTGAGGGGGCTGCCTATAGCAATCAGCCCCAGCATTTT.

The chain couples TRBV24-1 to TRBJ2-1; D not resolved. This CDR3 has 13 residues. Germline CDR1 and CDR2: KGHDR and SFDVKD. V was clipped by 3 bases and J by 4 bases, with 6 bases between them. As DNA, the CDR3 is TGTGCCACCAGTGATCCCCCTTACAATGAGCAGTTCTTC. It codes for CATSDPPYNEQFF.

This chain joins TRBV7-2 and TRBJ1-1; a weak D match, TRBD1 (6 bases). CDR1 is SGHTA, CDR2 FQGNSA, per germline. V lost 4 bases and J 3 bases, leaving 12 bases between the germline ends. This CDR3 contains 14 residues. CDR3 DNA: TGTGCCAGCAGCTCAGGGGTATCCGACACTGAAGCTTTCTTT. It yields the protein CASSSGVSDTEAFF.

In nucleotides, the CDR3 is TGCAGCGTTGGAACAGGTGTGGGGTATGGCTACACCTTC. Its protein product is CSVGTGVGYGYTF. This chain connects TRBV29-1 to TRBJ1-2; TRBD1 might be the D (5 bases). In germline, CDR1 is SQVTM, CDR2 ANQGSEA. Trimming shortened V by 4 bases and J by 5 bases, and 14 bases separated the two germline ends. The CDR3 contains 13 residues.

The chain links TRBV27 to TRBJ2-1; 10 bases line up with TRBD2. The germline CDR1 and CDR2 sequences are MNHEY and SMNVEV (reference sequence). Trimming removed 10 bases from V and 6 bases from J; junction bases left unmatched: 21. This CDR3 is built from 18 residues. CDR3 DNA: TGTGCCACCCGGGGCACAGCGGGAGGGCTAGCCAGGGGCAATGAGCAGTTCTTC. Its translation: CATRGTAGGLARGNEQFF.

V usage is TRBV28 and J usage is TRBJ1-5; weak D call: TRBD1 (5 bases). This CDR3 has 14 residues. Germline CDR1 is MDHEN and CDR2 is SYDVKM. V lost 6 bases, J lost 4 bases, and 13 bases lay in between. CDR3 region: CASRLGAVNQPQHF. CDR3 nucleotides: TGTGCCAGCAGGCTAGGGGCAGTAAATCAGCCCCAGCATTTT.

The genes are TRBV6-6 and TRBJ2-2; D unresolved. CDR3 length: 12 amino acids. V was pared by 4 bases and J by 2 bases, with 2 bases between. Germline loops: CDR1 MNHNY, CDR2 SVGAGI (reference sequence). The CDR3: CASSSNTGELFF. In DNA, the CDR3 is TGTGCCAGCAGTTCAAACACCGGGGAGCTGTTTTTT.

This clone turned up a few times. This chain links TRBV28 with TRBJ1-2; the match to TRBD1 covers 7 bases. The CDR3 consists of 13 residues. Germline loops: CDR1 MDHEN, CDR2 SYDVKM. The junction had 2 bases not matched to a gene; V was cut back by 5 bases and J by 2 bases. CDR3 coding DNA: TGTGCCAGCAGTCGGACAGGAAACTATGGCTACACCTTC. Residues: CASSRTGNYGYTF.

J is TRBJ2-5 and V is TRBV18; 10 bases agree with TRBD1. CDR1 is KGHSH and CDR2 is LQKENI in the germline V gene. The CDR3 is 15 residues long. The J segment lost 3 bases and the V segment lost 2 bases, leaving 3 bases of the junction unmatched. CDR3 bases: TGTGCCAGCTCACCAATGACAGGGGGCGAAGAGACCCAGTACTTC. This translates into CASSPMTGGEETQYF.

The J gene is TRBJ2-1, the V gene TRBV7-9, with 9 bases identical to TRBD2. V trimming: 4 bases; J trimming: 6 bases; junction bases outside the gene matches: 7. This CDR3 is 15 amino acids long. Germline CDR1 SEHNR, CDR2 FQNEAQ (reference sequence). For the CDR3, the DNA is TGTGCCAGCAGCTCGACTAGCGGAACCCTCAATGAGCAGTTCTTC. Its translation is CASSSTSGTLNEQFF. The full variable domain, completed using reference TRBV7-9 and TRBJ2-1, is DTGVSQNPRHKITKRGQNVTFRCDPISEHNRLYWYRQTLGQGPEFLTYFQNEAQLEKSRLLSDRFSAERPKGSFSTLEIQRTEQGDSAMYLCASSSTSGTLNEQFFGPGTRLTVL.

CDR3 in amino acids: CASSLDSGRGEQYF. The CDR3 bases are TGTGCCAGCAGCTTGGATAGCGGGAGAGGCGAGCAGTACTTC. J is TRBJ2-7 and V is TRBV5-4; 9 nucleotides agree with TRBD2. Germline V gene lookup returns CDR1 SGHNT and CDR2 YYREEE (reference sequence). The CDR3 spans 14 residues. Trimming removed 0 bases from V and 6 bases from J; junction bases left unmatched: 4.

This clone was observed once. The genes are TRBV6-1 and TRBJ1-6; 10 nucleotides match TRBD1. The germline gives CDR1 MNHNS, CDR2 SASEGT. The CDR3 is made up of 15 amino acids. The V segment lost 1 base and the J segment 10 bases; nucleotides outside the gene matches: 4. In nucleotides, the CDR3 is TGTGCCAGCAGTGAAGGGGGACAGGGGTTGTCACCCCTCCACTTT. This sequence encodes CASSEGGQGLSPLHF.

The chain links TRBV5-4 to TRBJ2-7; a weak D match, TRBD2 (6 bases). This CDR3 has 14 residues. Trimming left V 5 bases short and J 4 bases short, with 16 bases between. Germline V gene data show CDR1 as SGHNT and CDR2 as YYREEE (reference sequence). The CDR3 here is CASSSALGGYEQYF. The DNA of the CDR3 is TGTGCCAGCAGTAGCGCACTGGGGGGTTACGAGCAGTACTTC.

This clone was seen a handful of times. The V and J genes are TRBV3-1 (or the pseudogene TRBV3-2) and TRBJ1-2; D possibly corresponds to TRBD1 (6 bases). Germline CDR1 LGHDT, CDR2 YNNKEL (reference sequence). Trimming shortened V by 1 base and J by 6 bases, and 15 bases separated the two germline ends. The CDR3 totals 15 residues. CDR3 protein: CASSQGVRGLNGYTF. Here the CDR3 DNA reads TGTGCCAGCAGCCAAGGGGTCAGGGGCCTCAATGGCTACACCTTC.

CDR3: CASSDRGQGSRQYF. CDR3 in DNA: TGTGCCAGCAGTGATAGGGGACAGGGGTCACGGCAGTACTTC. The J gene is TRBJ2-7, the V gene TRBV2; 10 positions agree with TRBD1. The trim removed 3 bases at V and 9 bases at J, leaving 8 bases unmatched. The CDR3 extends over 14 amino acids. Germline V gene lookup returns CDR1 SNHLY and CDR2 FYNNEI.

V usage is TRBV7-6 and J usage is TRBJ2-5, with 7 bases identical to TRBD1. This CDR3 is built from 15 residues. Germline V lookup: CDR1 SGHVS, CDR2 FNYEAQ. The junction had 7 bases not matched to a gene; V was cut back by 1 base and J by 5 bases. The CDR3 spells CASSLDVQGYETQYF. The DNA of the CDR3 is TGTGCCAGCAGCTTAGACGTACAGGGGTACGAGACCCAGTACTTC.

The genes are TRBV2 and TRBJ1-2; possibly TRBD1 for D (5 bases). CDR1 and CDR2 (germline): SNHLY, FYNNEI. This CDR3 is 12 amino acids long. The V gene lost 6 bases and the J gene lost 7 bases, with 12 bases spanning the gap. The CDR3 loop is CASSLREGGYTF. The CDR3 nucleotides read TGTGCCAGCAGCCTCAGGGAGGGTGGCTACACCTTC. The entire variable domain, with the rest obtained from reference TRBV2 and TRBJ1-2, is as follows: EPEVTQTPSHQVTQMGQEVILRCVPISNHLYFYWYRQILGQKVEFLVSFYNNEISEKSEIFDDQFSVERPDGSNFTLKIRSTKLEDSAMYFCASSLREGGYTFGSGTRLTVV.

This chain links TRBV27 with TRBJ1-5; possible D gene TRBD1, 6 bases. From germline, CDR1 is MNHEY and CDR2 SMNVEV (reference sequence). V shed 2 bases and J shed 3 bases, with 17 bases lying between them. CDR3 length: 17 amino acids. CDR3 in DNA: TGTGCCAGCAGTTTAGAAGGGCAGGGGCTAAACAATCAGCCCCAGCATTTT. This translates into CASSLEGQGLNNQPQHF.

This clone was counted between two and nine times. This chain uses TRBV6-2 or TRBV6-3 with TRBJ2-7, with TRBD2 matching 14 bases. J lost 2 bases, V lost 0 bases, and 6 bases had no gene match. Germline V gene data show CDR1 as MNHEY and CDR2 as SVGEGT. The CDR3 has 18 amino acids. CDR3 sequence (DNA): TGTGCCAGCAGTTACTCACCCGGGACTAGCGGGAGTCCCTACGAGCAGTACTTC. It yields the protein CASSYSPGTSGSPYEQYF.

The J gene is TRBJ1-5, the V gene TRBV19; 12 positions match TRBD1. This CDR3 has 17 residues. J lost 1 base, V lost 6 bases, and 7 bases had no gene match. CDR1 is LNHDA, CDR2 SQIVND, per germline (reference sequence). CDR3 sequence: CASRRGQGARSNQPQHF. Written as DNA, the CDR3 is TGTGCCAGTAGGAGGGGACAGGGGGCGCGGAGCAATCAGCCCCAGCATTTT.

This clone appeared a single time. This chain uses TRBV5-1 with TRBJ2-5, with D perhaps matching TRBD1 (7 bases). The CDR3 extends over 16 amino acids. V was shortened by 0 bases and J by 2 bases, with 14 bases between the two germline ends. Germline V gives CDR1 SGHRS, CDR2 YFSETQ. In DNA, the CDR3 is TGCGCCAGCAGCTTGGATGGCAGGGGGGTTCAAGAGACCCAGTACTTC. Encoded protein: CASSLDGRGVQETQYF.

The CDR3 spells CASLHRDRVGETQYF. The CDR3 coding sequence is TGTGCCAGCTTGCACCGGGACAGGGTGGGAGAGACCCAGTACTTC. V and J are TRBV14 and TRBJ2-5; 9 nucleotides align to TRBD1. This CDR3 is 15 amino acids long. J lost 4 bases, V lost 8 bases, and 11 bases had no gene match. Germline-derived CDR1 and CDR2 are SGHDN and FVKESK.

The V call is TRBV24-1, the J call TRBJ1-5, with D possibly being TRBD1 (5 bases). V was pared by 5 bases and J by 1 base, with 17 bases between. The CDR3 is 17 amino acids. Germline V CDR1 and CDR2: KGHDR, SFDVKD. CDR3 nucleotide sequence: TGTGCCACCAGTGCCGCGGGGAGGGGTGGGAGCAATCAGCCCCAGCATTTT. This sequence encodes CATSAAGRGGSNQPQHF.